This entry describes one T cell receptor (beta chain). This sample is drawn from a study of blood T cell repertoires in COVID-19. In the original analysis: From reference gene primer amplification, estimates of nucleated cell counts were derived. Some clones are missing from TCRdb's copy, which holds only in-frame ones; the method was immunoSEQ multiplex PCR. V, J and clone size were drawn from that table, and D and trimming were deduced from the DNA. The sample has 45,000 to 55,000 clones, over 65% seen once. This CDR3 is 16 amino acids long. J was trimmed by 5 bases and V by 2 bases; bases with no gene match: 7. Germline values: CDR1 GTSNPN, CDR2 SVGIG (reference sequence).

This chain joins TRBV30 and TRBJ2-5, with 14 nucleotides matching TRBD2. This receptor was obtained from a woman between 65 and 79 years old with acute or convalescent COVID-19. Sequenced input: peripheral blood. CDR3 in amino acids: CAWSTGLAGGWETQYF. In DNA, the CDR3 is TGTGCCTGGAGTACAGGACTAGCGGGAGGATGGGAGACCCAGTACTTC. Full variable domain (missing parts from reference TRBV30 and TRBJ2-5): SQTIHQWPATLVQPVGSPLSLECTVEGTSNPNLYWYRQAAGRGLQLLFYSVGIGQISSEVPQNLSASRPQDRQFILSSKKLLLSDSGFYLCAWSTGLAGGWETQYFGPGTRLLVL.